This T cell receptor (beta chain) was observed in a study of graft-versus-host responses after intestinal transplantation. Study context: Among the recipients, all got anti-thymocyte globulin induction and then tacrolimus and steroids for about 3 years.

On this clone: The antigen remains unidentified. Relative to the germline gene, one junction end is altered; a read error may explain this.

Study-wide points: Recipient-marrow GvH clones were detected, some having first appeared in ileum or blood.

The CDR3 has 13 amino acids. Germline V gene sequence: CDR1 MGHRA, CDR2 YSYEKL. Profiling relied on immunoSEQ multiplex PCR, and the TCRdb table lists in-frame clones only, not all of them. In the table there are about 110,000 clones, just over 90% of which are singletons. The sequenced sample was unstimulated CD4+ T cells sorted from spleen or lymph node cells, obtained before transplant. V and J are TRBV4-1 and TRBJ1-1; D unresolved. The sequence was obtained from a human donor who was the organ donor for an intestinal transplant. The CDR3 here is CASSQFVSSEAFF. The CDR3 bases are TGTGCCAGCAGCCAATTCGTAAGCTCTGAAGCTTTCTTT.